This T cell receptor beta chain was captured by sequencing in a study of CD8 T cells in Susac syndrome (dated by TCRdb to the late 2010s). Notes on the research overall: The study used repertoire sequencing to test whether antigen drove CD8+ T cell activation and differentiation in Susac syndrome. Results and caveats for the whole study, not just this receptor: The study acknowledged that relatively few individuals were included in the TCR sequencing and HLA analysis.

Deletion took 0 bases off V and 4 bases off J, with a span of 9 bases between the germline ends. The germline V gene (reference sequence) sets CDR1 to LGHDT and CDR2 to YNNKEL. Spanning cysteine to phenylalanine, the CDR3 consists of 14 amino acids. CDR3 DNA is the only sequence kept; it has 42 bases, read in frame from the first base. Peripheral blood CD8+ and CD4+ T cells from healthy donors, Susac syndrome patients and multiple sclerosis patients were profiled using high-throughput TCR beta sequencing. The healthy donors served as controls matched for age and sex. Bulk CD8+ and CD4+ T cells were purified by magnetic negative isolation, whereas CD8+ TEMRA cells were enriched by FACS. Blood was drawn into EDTA tubes, processed within 24 hours, and PBMCs were isolated by density gradient centrifugation. PBMCs intended for TCR sequencing were cryopreserved in liquid nitrogen and were subsequently thawed in a 37 degrees C water bath. The sorted or isolated CD4+, CD8+ and CD8+ TEMRA cells had a purity of 90% or higher.

RNA was extracted using the RNeasy kit, and roughly 0.45 to 1 ug of the RNA was reverse transcribed with random hexamers. TCR beta CDR3 regions were amplified with the immunoSEQ multiplex PCR assay covering 54 Vbeta and 13 Jbeta segments. Bias from PCR amplification was corrected by using a synthetic template baseline for primer optimization and for computational correction. As for how the authors treated the data: Reads were annotated to V, D and J genes per IMGT and analyzed with immunoSEQ Analyzer, keeping only productive sequences. Clonality was calculated as one minus the Shannon entropy normalized by log2 of the number of productive unique sequences. For each patient and control, public and private clones were evaluated within the 100 most prevalent clones. Clones were defined as Susac-specific when absent from the healthy and MS cohorts, from over 950 published viral clones and from other ImmuneACCESS disease sequences. The raw public reads went through TCRdb reprocessing: fastp at Q25, MiXCR clone calling, in-frame beta chains kept. CDR3 protein sequences are deduplicated, and each keeps its most common genes and DNA. V and J calls and clone size were set by TCRdb, not the authors. A total of 120,000 to 150,000 distinct CDR3 sequences appear in this sample, around 94% of them only once. 0.07% to 0.1% of the sample belongs to the ten largest clones.

For this clonotype: Its specific antigen is unknown. Per-base quality was not reported, and no clone a single base away is much larger than it.

The rearranged segments are TRBV3-1 and TRBJ1-2; the D gene lacks a confident call. The specimen was CD4+ T cells from PBMCs. This receptor was taken from a human donor in good health. The CDR3: CASSQEVAGYGYTF. The base sequence is TGTGCCAGCAGCCAAGAAGTGGCCGGCTATGGCTACACCTTC.